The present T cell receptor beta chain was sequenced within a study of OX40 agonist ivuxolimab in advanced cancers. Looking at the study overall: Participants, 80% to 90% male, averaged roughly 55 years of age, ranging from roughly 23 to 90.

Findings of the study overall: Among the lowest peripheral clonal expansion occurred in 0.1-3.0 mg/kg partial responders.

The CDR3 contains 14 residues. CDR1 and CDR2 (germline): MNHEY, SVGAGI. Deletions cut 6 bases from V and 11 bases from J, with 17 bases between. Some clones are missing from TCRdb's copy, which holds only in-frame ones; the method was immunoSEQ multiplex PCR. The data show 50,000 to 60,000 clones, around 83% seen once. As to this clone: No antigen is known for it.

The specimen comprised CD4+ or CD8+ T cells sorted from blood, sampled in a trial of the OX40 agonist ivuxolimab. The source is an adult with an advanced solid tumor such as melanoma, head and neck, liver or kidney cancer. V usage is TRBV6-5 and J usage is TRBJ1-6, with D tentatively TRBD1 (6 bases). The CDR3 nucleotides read TGTGCCAGCAGGGACCACAGGGTTGCGGCACCCCTCCACTTT. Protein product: CASRDHRVAAPLHF.